This T cell receptor beta chain derives from a study of T-cell memory formation after mild COVID-19 (dated by TCRdb to the early 2020s). For context, the study as a whole: Most TCR sequence clusters were specific to one of the two donors. In two donors, T-cell clones that expanded and contracted after mild COVID-19 were tracked by sequencing TCRalpha and TCRbeta repertoires over time. The cohort comprised two young, previously healthy adult volunteers, one female and one male. General study outcomes and caveats: The second-wave clones that peaked on day 37 were not confirmed to be SARS-CoV-2 specific. Only two mild cases were covered by the study, and larger cohorts that include severe cases with pre-infection samples were considered necessary. Some responding clones were detected in pre-infection memory, which suggested that pre-existing cross-reactive memory T cells had joined the SARS-CoV-2 response. Contracting CD4+ clones turned up mainly in the CM and EM memory subsets, whereas EMRA was where CD8+ clones were enriched. Clones contracting from day 15 to 85 had balanced CD4/CD8 phenotypes, while a second wave expanding from day 15 to 37 was biased towards CD4+.

V loses 6 bases, J loses 0 bases, and the germline ends lie 11 bases apart. Looking up the germline V gene yields CDR1 SNHLY and CDR2 FYNNEI. The cysteine opens and the phenylalanine closes a CDR3 of 14 amino acids. Only CDR3 DNA is held: 42 bases, read in frame from base 1. Ficoll-Paque density gradient centrifugation was the method used to isolate PBMCs. Instrument on record: Illumina NovaSeq 6000. Using 5'RACE with constant-segment primers, TCRalpha and TCRbeta cDNA libraries were constructed, with sample barcodes and unique molecular identifiers added in the process. Trizol reagent was used to extract RNA from every sample. Libraries were amplified in two PCR steps, with a second sample barcode and Illumina TruSeq adapters added in the second step. Libraries were sequenced on an Illumina NovaSeq with 2 x 150 bp paired-end reads. The authors' pipeline ran thus. The reads were demultiplexed and collapsed into UMI-guided consensus sequences using migec v1.2.7. Using mixcr v2.1.11, UMI consensuses were aligned to TRA and TRB V and J templates and then assembled into clonotypes. Expanded or contracted clonotypes were those called significant by both edgeR and NoisET, with noise models trained on biological replicates. For edgeR calls, a false discovery rate-adjusted p below 0.01 and a log2 fold-change threshold of 1 were applied. As an exploratory analysis of dynamics, PCA with hierarchical clustering was applied to max-normalized trajectories of the 1000 most abundant clonotypes. The CD4 or CD8 phenotype of responding clones was assigned using the separately sequenced CD4+ and CD8+ repertoires. TCRdb redid the processing of the public reads, applying fastp at Q25 and MiXCR, and retained in-frame beta chains. Rows with a matching CDR3 protein are joined into one entry that keeps the most common DNA and genes. TCRdb's processing, not the authors' own work, is the source of the V and J calls. This sample gives about 130,000 distinct CDR3 sequences in total; approximately 5.9% of them show up just once. The top ten hold 2% to 2.5% of the sample.

As for this clonotype: Its recognized antigen is unknown. No much larger clone is present one base from it, and per-base qualities are unavailable.

Specimen: PBMCs or a T cell subset sorted from them (not recorded which). This clonotype was obtained from an adult woman who had mild COVID-19 (a few samples of this study predate the infection). The sample titles of this study are shuffled in the database, so cell type and time point are left out; the donor was told from shared clones. The V gene is TRBV2 and the J gene is TRBJ1-1; the D gene is perhaps TRBD1, on 5 matching bases. The CDR3 protein: CASRETTVNTEAFF. The sequenced DNA is TGTGCCAGCAGGGAAACGACAGTGAACACTGAAGCTTTCTTT.